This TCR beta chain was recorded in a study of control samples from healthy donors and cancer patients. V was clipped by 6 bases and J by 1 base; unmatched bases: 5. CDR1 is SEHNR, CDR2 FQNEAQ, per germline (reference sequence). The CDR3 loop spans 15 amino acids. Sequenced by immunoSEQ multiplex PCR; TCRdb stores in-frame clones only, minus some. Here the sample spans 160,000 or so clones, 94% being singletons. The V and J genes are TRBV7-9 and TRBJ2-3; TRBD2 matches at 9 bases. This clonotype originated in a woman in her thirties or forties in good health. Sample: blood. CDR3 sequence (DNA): TGTGCCAGCAGATCTAGCGGGGTCCGCACAGATACGCAGTATTTT. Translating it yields CASRSSGVRTDTQYF.